A single sample gave rise to the 32 T cell receptor beta chains below, sequenced in a study of a mutant IDH1 vaccine in newly diagnosed glioma. Sequencing used immunoSEQ multiplex PCR; TCRdb keeps in-frame clones, though not all of them. The table lists tens of thousands of clones, roughly 80% of them singletons, with 4.5% to 5.5% in the top ten. As to time point: baseline, week 1 (first vaccination visit). Treatment: pre-vaccination baseline after standard-of-care therapy. Here the sequenced sample was PBMCs, taken from a glioma patient treated with radiotherapy, temozolomide or both. The receptors originated from a man in his forties or fifties with glioma. Some clones in this sample may be carry-over from other donors' samples.

The chain links TRBV5-1 to TRBJ1-2, with D perhaps TRBD1 (6 bases). This CDR3 comprises 14 residues. V shed 3 bases and J shed 3 bases, with 12 bases lying between them. Germline CDR1 SGHRS, CDR2 YFSETQ. CDR3 bases: TGCGCCAGCAGCTCATACCCAGGGGACTATGGCTACACCTTC. Protein product: CASSSYPGDYGYTF.

The J gene is TRBJ1-6, the V gene TRBV7-8, with D hard to call. V lost 4 bases and J lost 3, with 4 bases in between. The CDR3 is 13 amino acids. Germline assignment: CDR1 SGHVS and CDR2 FQNEAQ. For the CDR3, the DNA is TGTGCCAGCAGCTATATCTATAATTCACCCCTCCACTTT. It encodes CASSYIYNSPLHF.

The rearrangement joins TRBV10-3 to TRBJ2-7; TRBD1 matches 8 bases. The CDR3 is 13 amino acids. Germline trimming cut 6 bases from V and 2 bases from J; bases unmatched to any gene: 3. The germline V gene encodes CDR1 ENHRY and CDR2 SYGVKD. The CDR3 loop is CAISVQGAYEQYF. DNA of the CDR3: TGTGCCATCAGCGTACAGGGGGCCTACGAGCAGTACTTC.

The chain has TRBV9 and TRBJ2-5, with D possibly TRBD2 on 6 matching bases. Germline V gene lookup returns CDR1 SGDLS and CDR2 YYNGEE. The CDR3 consists of 10 residues. The ends were cut back, 3 bases at V and 9 bases at J, with 6 bases in the middle. CDR3 region: CASSGEAQYF. CDR3 coding DNA: TGTGCCAGCAGCGGGGAGGCCCAGTACTTC.

The rearrangement links TRBV5-8 to TRBJ2-7; D is perhaps TRBD1 or TRBD2 (6 bases each). Germline lookup yields CDR1 SGHTS and CDR2 YDEGEE. CDR3 size: 14 residues. Trimming cost V 1 base and J 3 bases, with 11 bases left between them. DNA for the CDR3: TGTGCCAGCAGCTTGAGGGGGGCGGGCTACGAGCAGTACTTC. Its protein is CASSLRGAGYEQYF.

This clone appeared a few times. The J gene is TRBJ1-1, the V gene TRBV29-1; D gene ambiguous. Trimming removed 4 bases from V and 0 bases from J, with 9 bases in between. Germline V gene data show CDR1 as SQVTM and CDR2 as ANQGSEA. This CDR3 is 13 amino acids long. The CDR3 sequence: CSVVPQMNTEAFF. The CDR3 bases are TGCAGCGTTGTCCCCCAGATGAACACTGAAGCTTTCTTT.

This CDR3 reads CASSQDLEGKNTEAFF. For the CDR3, the DNA is TGTGCCAGCAGCCAAGATCTTGAGGGAAAGAACACTGAAGCTTTCTTT. The V call is TRBV4-2, the J call TRBJ1-1, with unresolved D. Deletions cut 0 bases from V and 1 base from J, with 12 bases between. Germline CDR1 and CDR2: LGHNA and YNFKEQ. The CDR3 consists of 16 residues.

This clone appeared once. The genes are TRBV6-5 and TRBJ2-5; D gene uncertain. Per germline, CDR1 MNHEY and CDR2 SVGAGI. V was pared by 5 bases and J by 5 bases, with 9 bases between. This CDR3 has 12 residues. In nucleotides, the CDR3 is TGTGCCAGCAGTGCAGGTTCCGAGACCCAGTACTTC. Its translation: CASSAGSETQYF.

V gene TRBV5-1 combines with J gene TRBJ2-5, with TRBD2 as a possible D gene (6 bases). V lost 0 bases and J 0 bases, leaving 15 bases between the germline ends. Looked up from germline, CDR1 is SGHRS and CDR2 is YFSETQ. This CDR3 spans 17 amino acids. For the CDR3, the DNA is TGCGCCAGCAGCTTGGCCGAAGTAGCGGCGTACCAAGAGACCCAGTACTTC. This encodes CASSLAEVAAYQETQYF.

As DNA, the CDR3 is TGCGCCAGCAGATACGACCGGGACCTTAATTCACCCCTCCACTTT. This encodes CASRYDRDLNSPLHF. V and J are TRBV5-1 and TRBJ1-6; D might be TRBD1 (5 bases). The CDR3 is 15 residues long. Between the trimmed V and J ends, which lost 5 bases and 6 bases, there was a span of 15 bases. Germline V CDR1 and CDR2: SGHRS, YFSETQ.

About this clone: Distinct nucleotide sequences in the sample also encode this CDR3. The rearrangement links TRBV6-5 to TRBJ2-7; TRBD1 aligns across 8 bases. CDR1 and CDR2 (germline): MNHEY, SVGAGI. The J segment lost 3 bases and the V segment lost 5 bases, leaving 6 bases of the junction unmatched. There are 14 residues in the CDR3. This chain's CDR3 is CASSPGTGRYEQYF. The CDR3 DNA follows: TGTGCCAGCAGTCCCGGGACAGGACGCTACGAGCAGTACTTC.

CDR3 region: CASSPSGLYTGELFF. The CDR3 bases are TGTGCCAGCAGCCCTTCAGGGTTGTACACCGGGGAGCTGTTTTTT. The chain is built from TRBV7-9 and TRBJ2-2, with a possible D match to TRBD1 (5 bases). Deletions cut 5 bases from V and 3 bases from J, with 13 bases between. CDR3 length: 15 residues. Germline CDR1 is SEHNR and CDR2 is FQNEAQ (reference sequence).

In its sample, this clone was seen a few times. The gene calls are TRBV6-5 and TRBJ2-7; D is perhaps TRBD1 (6 bases). Germline CDR1 and CDR2: MNHEY and SVGAGI. V dropped 4 bases and J dropped 4 bases, with 14 bases sitting between them. The length of the CDR3 is 14 residues. The CDR3 sequence: CASSSSTGTYEQYF. In DNA, the CDR3 is TGTGCCAGCAGTTCGTCTACAGGGACGTACGAGCAGTACTTC.

This chain joins TRBV5-1 and TRBJ1-5, with 9 bases matching TRBD1. V gave up 4 bases and J gave up 6 bases; unmatched junction bases: 5. CDR1 and CDR2 from the germline V gene are SGHRS and YFSETQ. The CDR3 consists of 14 residues. The CDR3 protein is CASSPGQGFQPQHF. Here the CDR3 DNA reads TGCGCCAGCAGCCCGGGACAGGGTTTTCAGCCCCAGCATTTT.

This rearrangement joins TRBV27 to TRBJ1-1; D is unresolved. The CDR3 loop spans 13 amino acids. Between the trimmed V and J ends, which lost 3 bases and 0 bases, there was a span of 5 bases. Germline V CDR1 and CDR2: MNHEY, SMNVEV (reference sequence). This CDR3 reads CASSFMMNTEAFF. Written as DNA, the CDR3 is TGTGCCAGCAGTTTCATGATGAACACTGAAGCTTTCTTT.

The J gene is TRBJ2-2, the V gene TRBV7-9; D is ambiguous. Germline values: CDR1 SEHNR, CDR2 FQNEAQ (reference sequence). The CDR3 runs to 14 residues. V was trimmed by 6 bases and J by 1 base, leaving 9 bases between them. This CDR3 is CASSSRQNTGELFF. Here the CDR3 DNA reads TGTGCCAGCAGTTCCAGACAGAACACCGGGGAGCTGTTTTTT.

The chain is built from TRBV16 and TRBJ1-2, with 9 bases aligning to TRBD1. This CDR3 has 16 residues. Per germline, CDR1 KGHSY and CDR2 FQNENV. Trimming removed 4 bases from V and 7 bases from J; junction bases left unmatched: 13. CDR3: CASSRTRETGGFGYTF. CDR3 sequence (DNA): TGTGCCAGCAGCCGAACCCGGGAGACAGGGGGTTTTGGCTACACCTTC.

This clone was seen a few times. The chain combines TRBV5-1 with TRBJ1-2, with 8 bases aligning to TRBD1. Trimming removed 2 bases from V and 8 bases from J; junction bases left unmatched: 5. The length of the CDR3 is 13 residues. Germline CDR1 SGHRS, CDR2 YFSETQ. CDR3 sequence (DNA): TGCGCCAGCAGCTTATCCGGGACAGGAGGCTACACCTTC. Translated: CASSLSGTGGYTF.

The rearrangement joins TRBV2 to TRBJ1-1, with no clear D. CDR1 is SNHLY, CDR2 FYNNEI, per germline. V was pared by 8 bases and J by 4 bases, with 14 bases between. This CDR3 comprises 13 residues. CDR3 sequence: CASPAGSGTEAFF. For the CDR3, the DNA is TGTGCCAGCCCCGCCGGGAGTGGCACTGAAGCTTTCTTT. The entire variable domain, with the rest obtained from reference TRBV2 and TRBJ1-1, is as follows: EPEVTQTPSHQVTQMGQEVILRCVPISNHLYFYWYRQILGQKVEFLVSFYNNEISEKSEIFDDQFSVERPDGSNFTLKIRSTKLEDSAMYFCASPAGSGTEAFFGQGTRLTVV.

CDR3 loop: CASSLGVGTVNSPLHF. CDR3 bases: TGTGCCAGCAGCTTAGGGGTCGGGACGGTAAATTCACCCCTCCACTTT. The chain carries TRBV13 and TRBJ1-6; tentative D call: TRBD1 (5 bases). The CDR3 is made up of 16 amino acids. V lost 0 bases, J lost 7 bases, and 13 bases lay in between. CDR1 and CDR2 (germline): PRHDT, FYEKMQ (reference sequence).

This chain uses TRBV5-1 with TRBJ1-1; weak D call: TRBD1 (5 bases). The CDR3 length is 16 residues. Between the trimmed V and J ends, which lost 3 bases and 5 bases, there was a span of 20 bases. Germline-derived CDR1 and CDR2 are SGHRS and YFSETQ. DNA of the CDR3: TGCGCCAGCAGCTCTCAACCAGGGTACGAAGGAACTGAAGCTTTCTTT. As protein: CASSSQPGYEGTEAFF.

This sequence joins TRBV4-1 and TRBJ2-5; 7 bases map to TRBD2. The trim removed 3 bases at V and 7 bases at J, leaving 20 bases unmatched. CDR1 is MGHRA, CDR2 YSYEKL, per germline. The CDR3 has 18 amino acids. For the CDR3, the DNA is TGCGCCAGCAGCCAGGGGCCAGGTGGCGGGGGAACCGGTCGGACCCAGTACTTC. Its translation: CASSQGPGGGGTGRTQYF.

This chain uses TRBV13 with TRBJ2-7; D might be TRBD2 (6 bases). Trimming removed 3 bases at V and 5 bases at J, with 11 bases between. From germline, CDR1 is PRHDT and CDR2 FYEKMQ (reference sequence). This CDR3 spans 13 amino acids. CDR3 DNA sequence: TGTGCCAGCAGCTTGCGACTAGTGGACGAGCAGTACTTC. Its protein is CASSLRLVDEQYF.

The chain combines TRBV6-1 with TRBJ2-3, with D possibly matching TRBD2 (7 bases). Per germline, CDR1 MNHNS and CDR2 SASEGT. V lost 1 base to trimming and J lost 3 bases, with 14 bases between them. There are 16 residues in the CDR3. The DNA for the CDR3 is TGTGCCAGCAGTGAAGGTTTGGGGGGGGCGACAGATACGCAGTATTTT. It translates to CASSEGLGGATDTQYF.

This rearrangement joins TRBV25-1 to TRBJ1-4; 7 bases match TRBD1. Per germline, CDR1 MGHDK and CDR2 SYGVNS. CDR3 length: 14 amino acids. The trim removed 4 bases at V and 13 bases at J, leaving 12 bases unmatched. The CDR3 nucleotides are TGTGCCAGCAGTGGCCGACAGGGCCGGGGGGGACTGTTTTTT. Its protein product is CASSGRQGRGGLFF. Using reference TRBV25-1 and TRBJ1-4 for the parts outside the CDR3, the full variable domain is EADIYQTPRYLVIGTGKKITLECSQTMGHDKMYWYQQDPGMELHLIHYSYGVNSTEKGDLSSESTVSRIRTEHFPLTLESARPSHTSQYLCASSGRQGRGGLFFGSGTQLSVL.

The chain couples TRBV6-1 to TRBJ1-5; tentative D call: TRBD1 (6 bases). V was shortened by 0 bases and J by 10 bases, with 16 bases between the two germline ends. The CDR3 is made up of 15 amino acids. Germline lookup yields CDR1 MNHNS and CDR2 SASEGT. CDR3 in DNA: TGTGCCAGCAGTGAAGCGCTTAGGGGGTCTCTACCCCAGCATTTT. Its protein is CASSEALRGSLPQHF.

The CDR3 nucleotides are TGTGCCAGTAGTATGCGTACCGGGGAGCTGTTTTTT. This codes for CASSMRTGELFF. The chain carries TRBV19 and TRBJ2-2, with unresolved D. The CDR3 consists of 12 residues. V was shortened by 3 bases and J by 5 bases, with 4 bases between the two germline ends. Germline CDR1 and CDR2: LNHDA and SQIVND (reference sequence).

The CDR3 sequence is CASRQGGVISYNSPLHF. In DNA form, the CDR3 reads TGTGCCAGTAGACAGGGGGGAGTTATCTCCTATAATTCACCCCTCCACTTT. The chain links TRBV5-6 to TRBJ1-6; 9 positions agree with TRBD1. The CDR3 spans 17 residues. The germline V gene has CDR1 SGHDT and CDR2 YYEEEE. V lost 8 bases, J lost 0 bases, and 9 bases stayed unmatched.

J is TRBJ2-7 and V is TRBV6-6; D is unresolved. The CDR3 loop spans 13 amino acids. The germline V gene has CDR1 MNHNY and CDR2 SVGAGI (reference sequence). Trimming pared 0 bases from V and 6 bases from J, leaving 9 bases between. The CDR3 here is CASSYSNWSEQYF. The CDR3 DNA follows: TGTGCCAGCAGTTACTCGAACTGGAGCGAGCAGTACTTC.

This chain links TRBV2 with TRBJ1-1; D ambiguous. The germline V gene encodes CDR1 SNHLY and CDR2 FYNNEI. This CDR3 has 14 residues. Deletions cut 4 bases from V and 4 bases from J, with 13 bases between. The CDR3 is CASSGRVGGTEAFF. The CDR3 DNA reads as TGTGCCAGCAGTGGACGGGTGGGCGGCACTGAAGCTTTCTTT.

CDR3 in amino acids: CASSEDRREAFF. CDR3 nucleotides: TGTGCCAGCAGTGAGGACCGTCGAGAAGCTTTCTTT. The V call is TRBV2, the J call TRBJ1-1; no definite D call. The germline V and J ends were trimmed by 3 bases and 8 bases, with 10 bases remaining between them. The CDR3 extends over 12 amino acids. Per germline, CDR1 SNHLY and CDR2 FYNNEI.

The V call is TRBV12-5, the J call TRBJ2-5; 8 nucleotides match TRBD1. The junction had 12 bases not matched to a gene; V was cut back by 1 base and J by 5 bases. This CDR3 comprises 17 residues. CDR1 is LGHNT and CDR2 is FRNRAP in the germline V gene. This CDR3 reads CASGLGFPGGEGETQYF. CDR3 coding DNA: TGTGCTAGTGGTTTGGGGTTCCCAGGGGGCGAGGGGGAGACCCAGTACTTC.